This is a list of T cell receptor beta chains from one sample in a study of shared clonotypes between healthy human individuals. Some clones are missing from TCRdb's copy, which holds only in-frame ones; the method was immunoSEQ multiplex PCR. The sample records about 590,000 clones, less than 97% being singletons. The sample taken for sequencing was naive CD8+ T cells sorted from blood. The receptor source for this set is a woman aged 30 to 39 in good health. Both conserved end residues are part of each CDR3. D genes are given only for firm matches. The size of a clone is reported for some rows only, either as once, few or many, or as a class for expanded clones.

>TRBJ2-7|NA|TRBV7-8|NA
TGTGCCAGCAGCTTCCTCGGGCGGGCGGACTACGAGCAGTACTTC
CASSFLGRADYEQYF
>TRBJ2-3|NA|TRBV9|NA
TGTGCCAGCAGCGTAGCGGGAGACGTGTCAGATACGCAGTATTTT
CASSVAGDVSDTQYF
>TRBJ2-1|NA|TRBV7-2|NA
TGTGCCAGCAGCGAGGGGTACGGGAGTATCTACAATGAGCAGTTCTTC
CASSEGYGSIYNEQFF
>TRBJ1-2|NA|TRBV5-6|NA
TGTGCCAGCAGCCAAAGGACGGTCTATGGCTACACCTTC
CASSQRTVYGYTF
>TRBJ1-2|NA|TRBV5-6|NA
TGTGCCAGCGCACCGTCCCAGGGGCCTGGCTACACCTTC
CASAPSQGPGYTF
>TRBJ2-7|NA|TRBV2|NA
TGTGCCAGCAGTGAGAGGACAGCGAACACCTACGAGCAGTACTTC
CASSERTANTYEQYF
>TRBJ2-7|NA|TRBV7-9|NA
TGTGCCAGCAGCTTAAGCGGTCGAGAGTACGAGCAGTACTTC
CASSLSGREYEQYF
>TRBJ2-7|TRBD2|TRBV4-1|NA
TGCGCCAGCAGCCAAGAGAACCTAGCGGGAGGGCCCTACGAGCAGTACTTC
CASSQENLAGGPYEQYF
>TRBJ2-7|TRBD2|TRBV5-1|NA
TGCGCCAGCAGCTTGGTTAGCGGGAGCGCCGAGCAGTACTTC
CASSLVSGSAEQYF
>TRBJ2-5|TRBD2|TRBV27|NA
TGTGCCACCAAGGGAGCGGGGGCCCTTGGGCAGTACTTC
CATKGAGALGQYF
>TRBJ1-1|TRBD1|TRBV6-1|NA
TGTGCCAGCGGACAGGGCAGCGAAGCTTTCTTT
CASGQGSEAFF
>TRBJ2-7|NA|TRBV5-5|NA
TGTGCCAGCAGCTTTTGGCGCGAGTGGGAGCAGTACTTC
CASSFWREWEQYF
>TRBJ2-7|NA|TRBV18|NA
TGTGCCAGCTCACCGGGTGCGGAACACTTCACCTACGAGCAGTACTTC
CASSPGAEHFTYEQYF
>TRBJ2-7|NA|TRBV4-1|NA
TGCGCCAGCAGCCCCCGCCCGGCAGGGAGCCACGAGCAGTACTTC
CASSPRPAGSHEQYF
>TRBJ1-1|NA|TRBV4-1|NA
TGCGCCAGCAGCCAAGGCCGGGTGAACACTGAAGCTTTCTTT
CASSQGRVNTEAFF
>TRBJ2-7|NA|TRBV9|NA
TGTGCCAGCAGCGTCGCGGGACCCCCCTACGAGCAGTACTTC
CASSVAGPPYEQYF
>TRBJ2-2|NA|TRBV27|NA
TGTGCCAGCAGTTTGCTAGGGTTGAGCGGGGAGCTGTTTTTT
CASSLLGLSGELFF
>TRBJ2-2|TRBD2|TRBV7-2|NA
TGTGCCAGCAGTTCCCCTAGCGGGAGCGTAGGGCCCGGGGAGCTGTTTTTT
CASSSPSGSVGPGELFF
>TRBJ2-1|NA|TRBV9|NA
TGTGCCAGCAGCGTAGGAGGCGGGGACTCCTACAATGAGCAGTTCTTC
CASSVGGGDSYNEQFF
>TRBJ2-1|NA|TRBV13|NA
TGTGCCAGCAGCTCCCTGAGGGACAATGAGCAGTTCTTC
CASSSLRDNEQFF
>TRBJ1-4|TRBD1|TRBV2|NA
TGTGCCAGCAGGGATTTCGGGACAGGGCTGGAAAATGAAAAACTGTTTTTT
CASRDFGTGLENEKLFF
>TRBJ2-3|TRBD2|TRBV5-4|NA
TGTGCCAGCAGCCCTAGCGGAGATACGCAGTATTTT
CASSPSGDTQYF
>TRBJ2-7|NA|TRBV10-1|NA
TGCGCCAGCAGCGCCGGCGCGGTCTCCGAGCAGTACTTC
CASSAGAVSEQYF
>TRBJ2-1|NA|TRBV27|NA
TGTGCCAGCAGGACTCTACACCTGGAGGCCCCATTCTTC
CASRTLHLEAPFF
>TRBJ2-1|NA|TRBV7-2|once
TGTGCCAGCAGCTTTGGCCTATACAATGAGCAGTTCTTC
CASSFGLYNEQFF
>TRBJ2-7|NA|TRBV6-1|NA
TGTGCCAGCAACATCGACAACTACGAGCAGTACTTC
CASNIDNYEQYF
>TRBJ2-1|NA|TRBV27|once
TGTGCCAGCAGTCACTGGGACCGACGGAACAAAAATGAGCAGTTCTTC
CASSHWDRRNKNEQFF
>TRBJ2-1|TRBD2|TRBV28|NA
TGTGCCAGCAGACCCCTAGCGGGTGTCTACAATGAGCAGTTCTTC
CASRPLAGVYNEQFF
>TRBJ1-3|NA|TRBV4-1|NA
TGCGCCAGCAGCCAATCCGCTAGAGGCTCTGGAAACACCATATATTTT
CASSQSARGSGNTIYF
>TRBJ2-7|NA|TRBV5-1|NA
TGCGCCAGCAGCTTGGCCGTTAGCTCCTTCGCCGAGCAGTACTTC
CASSLAVSSFAEQYF
>TRBJ2-7|NA|TRBV19|NA
TGTGCCAGTAGTATATCGTGGGGATACGAGCAGTACTTC
CASSISWGYEQYF
>TRBJ1-1|NA|TRBV9|NA
TGTGCCAGCAGCGTAGGGGGCGACACTGAAGCTTTCTTT
CASSVGGDTEAFF
>TRBJ1-2|NA|TRBV29-1|NA
TGCAGCGTTCCGACCCCGGACAGCCGCTATGGCTACACCTTC
CSVPTPDSRYGYTF
>TRBJ1-2|TRBD1|TRBV28|few
TGTGCCAGCACCCTCGACAGGGGCTATGGCTACACCTTC
CASTLDRGYGYTF
>TRBJ2-3|NA|TRBV5-1|once
TGCGCCAGCAGCTCTACATCAGGGAGTTCGGGAGATACGCAGTATTTT
CASSSTSGSSGDTQYF
>TRBJ1-2|NA|TRBV30|NA
TGTGCCTGGAGACTCTCAGGGGAGTATGGCTACACCTTC
CAWRLSGEYGYTF
>TRBJ2-1|NA|TRBV28|once
TGTGCCAGCAGTTTTTATGGTTCTTTCAGGTACAATGAGCAGTTCTTC
CASSFYGSFRYNEQFF
>TRBJ1-1|NA|TRBV6-1|NA
TGTGCCAGCAGTGAAGGGTGGAGGGGTGGGATTTACACTGAAGCTTTCTTT
CASSEGWRGGIYTEAFF
>TRBJ2-7|NA|TRBV4-1|NA
TGCGCCAGCAGCCCCCCTAACTCCTACGAGCAGTACTTC
CASSPPNSYEQYF